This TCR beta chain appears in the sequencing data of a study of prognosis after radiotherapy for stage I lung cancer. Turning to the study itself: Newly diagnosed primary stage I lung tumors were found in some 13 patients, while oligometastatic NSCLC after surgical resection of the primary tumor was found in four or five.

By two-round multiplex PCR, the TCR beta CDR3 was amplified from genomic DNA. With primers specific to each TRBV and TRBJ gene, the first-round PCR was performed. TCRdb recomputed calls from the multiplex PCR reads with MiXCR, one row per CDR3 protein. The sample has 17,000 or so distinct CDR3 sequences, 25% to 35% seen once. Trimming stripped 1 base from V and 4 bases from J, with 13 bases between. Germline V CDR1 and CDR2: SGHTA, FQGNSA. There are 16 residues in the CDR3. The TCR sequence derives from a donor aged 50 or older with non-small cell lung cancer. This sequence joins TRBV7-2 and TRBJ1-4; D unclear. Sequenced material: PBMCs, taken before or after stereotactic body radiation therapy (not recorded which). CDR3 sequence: CASSLGPRSINEKLFF. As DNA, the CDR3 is TGTGCCAGCAGCTTAGGCCCACGGTCGATTAATGAAAAACTGTTTTTT. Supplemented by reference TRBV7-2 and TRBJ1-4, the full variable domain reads GAGVSQSPSNKVTEKGKDVELRCDPISGHTALYWYRQSLGQGLEFLIYFQGNSAPDKSGLPSDRFSAERTGGSVSTLTIQRTQQEDSAVYLCASSLGPRSINEKLFFGSGTQLSVL.